The 15 T cell receptor beta chains in this list originate from one sample, sequenced in a study of cytomegalovirus exposure and HLA in healthy donors. Primers: 60 Vbeta forward and 13 Jbeta reverse. Sequenced by immunoSEQ multiplex PCR; TCRdb stores in-frame clones only, minus some. This table has about 240,000 clones, about 80% appearing once. The source material was PBMCs. The receptors here all came from a woman in her sixties in good health and CMV-seropositive.

V gene TRBV9 combines with J gene TRBJ2-7, with TRBD1 matching 10 bases. The CDR3 is 15 amino acids. Germline CDR1 and CDR2: SGDLS and YYNGEE. Losses at the gene ends were 2 bases for V and 3 bases for J; bases not matched to a gene: 5. The CDR3 spells CASSVRTGGFYEQYF. Written as DNA, the CDR3 is TGTGCCAGCAGCGTGCGGACAGGGGGATTCTACGAGCAGTACTTC.

The chain combines TRBV5-6 with TRBJ2-2; TRBD1 aligns across 9 bases. J lost 3 bases, V lost 5 bases, and 8 bases had no gene match. This CDR3 contains 16 residues. Germline-derived CDR1 and CDR2 are SGHDT and YYEEEE. In DNA form, the CDR3 reads TGTGCCAGCAGACAAACCGGGACAGGGTACACCGGGGAGCTGTTTTTT. Translated: CASRQTGTGYTGELFF.

The chain is built from TRBV5-4 and TRBJ1-5; a possible D gene is TRBD1 (5 bases). Germline V gene sequence: CDR1 SGHNT, CDR2 YYREEE (reference sequence). Trimming removed 4 bases at V and 5 bases at J, with 10 bases between. The CDR3 is 13 residues long. Here the CDR3 DNA reads TGTGCCAGCAGCGCGGGGCGGGATCAGCCCCAGCATTTT. Amino acids: CASSAGRDQPQHF.

In regard to this clone: One end of the junction varies from germline; a read error may be responsible. The chain employs TRBV7-9 and TRBJ2-1; D might be TRBD2 (6 bases). Germline V gene sequence: CDR1 SEHNR, CDR2 FQNEAQ (reference sequence). This CDR3 is built from 15 residues. This CDR3 is CSSSFSGALPNEQFF. The CDR3 DNA sequence: TGTTCCAGCAGCTTTAGCGGAGCCCTCCCCAATGAGCAGTTCTTC.

The chain links TRBV28 to TRBJ2-7; a weak D match, TRBD2 (5 bases). V dropped 2 bases and J dropped 1 base, with 12 bases sitting between them. The CDR3 contains 15 residues. Germline values: CDR1 MDHEN, CDR2 SYDVKM. CDR3 bases: TGTGCCAGCAGTTTAATGACGGGATGGTCCTACGAGCAGTACTTC. It codes for CASSLMTGWSYEQYF.

V usage is TRBV2 and J usage is TRBJ2-7; no clear D gene. CDR1 and CDR2 (germline): SNHLY, FYNNEI. The CDR3 contains 13 residues. V lost 0 bases and J lost 4, with 7 bases in between. The CDR3 DNA follows: TGTGCCAGCAGTGAAGCTTGGGCTTACGAGCAGTACTTC. This sequence encodes CASSEAWAYEQYF.

V usage is TRBV18 and J usage is TRBJ1-3; D may be TRBD1 (5 bases). The germline V and J ends were trimmed by 5 bases and 3 bases, with 14 bases remaining between them. Germline V gives CDR1 KGHSH, CDR2 LQKENI. The CDR3 contains 15 residues. The CDR3 is CASSTQGSGGNTIYF. Here the CDR3 DNA reads TGTGCCAGCTCAACTCAGGGTAGCGGTGGAAACACCATATATTTT.

This chain links TRBV11-2 with TRBJ2-7, with 7 positions matching TRBD1. V lost 2 bases to trimming and J lost 0 bases; unmatched junction nucleotides: 7. Germline V gene sequence: CDR1 SGHAT, CDR2 FQNNGV. The CDR3 runs 16 residues. The CDR3 region is CASSLRGRLASYEQYF. The CDR3 DNA reads TGTGCCAGCAGCTTAAGGGGGCGCTTGGCCTCCTACGAGCAGTACTTC.

This chain uses TRBV19 with TRBJ1-2; D remains unclear. V was cut by 5 bases and J by 5 bases, with 9 bases left in between. The CDR3 consists of 12 residues. Germline V lookup: CDR1 LNHDA, CDR2 SQIVND (reference sequence). The CDR3 region has the DNA TGTGCCAGTAGTTTCGGGGTGTATGGCTACACCTTC. Protein product: CASSFGVYGYTF.

This clone was counted between two and nine times. The chain has TRBV28 and TRBJ2-7; 10 positions match TRBD2. Germline V lookup: CDR1 MDHEN, CDR2 SYDVKM. CDR3 length equals 18 residues. V shed 6 bases and J 3 bases; nucleotides not matched to a gene: 17. CDR3 protein: CASSRRTSGLATHYEQYF. The CDR3 DNA is TGTGCCAGCAGCCGCCGGACCTCGGGACTAGCGACCCACTACGAGCAGTACTTC.

This chain links TRBV23-1 with TRBJ2-2, with 9 bases fitting TRBD1. TRBV23-1 is an open reading frame whose function is uncertain. The CDR3 runs to 17 residues. V trimming: 7 bases; J trimming: 1 base; junction bases outside the gene matches: 10. CDR3 protein: CASIQVPGQGNTGELFF. The CDR3 DNA sequence: TGCGCCAGCATCCAAGTCCCGGGACAGGGGAACACCGGGGAGCTGTTTTTT.

V and J are TRBV6-5 and TRBJ1-1; D is perhaps TRBD1 (6 bases). V was clipped by 7 bases and J by 0 bases, with 12 bases between them. This CDR3 is built from 14 residues. CDR1 is MNHEY, CDR2 SVGAGI, per germline. CDR3 in DNA: TGTGCCAGCAATGACAGGAGAATGAACACTGAAGCTTTCTTT. It codes for CASNDRRMNTEAFF.

The V and J genes are TRBV19 and TRBJ2-2; no reliable D call. CDR1 is LNHDA and CDR2 is SQIVND in the germline V gene (reference sequence). The CDR3 contains 14 residues. Between the trimmed V and J ends, which lost 3 bases and 6 bases, there was a span of 11 bases. CDR3 DNA sequence: TGTGCCAGTAGTATTTCCAGTATGGCCGGGGAGCTGTTTTTT. As protein: CASSISSMAGELFF. Combining the CDR3 with reference TRBV19 and TRBJ2-2 gives the whole variable domain DGGITQSPKYLFRKEGQNVTLSCEQNLNHDAMYWYRQDPGQGLRLIYYSQIVNDFQKGDIAEGYSVSREKKESFPLTVTSAQKNPTAFYLCASSISSMAGELFFGEGSRLTVL.

This clone came up a few times. V usage is TRBV9 and J usage is TRBJ2-3; D gene ambiguous. Trimming pared 0 bases from V and 1 base from J, leaving 6 bases between. The germline V gene encodes CDR1 SGDLS and CDR2 YYNGEE. The CDR3 contains 14 residues. The CDR3 here is CASSVATGTDTQYF. In DNA, the CDR3 is TGTGCCAGCAGCGTAGCTACGGGCACAGATACGCAGTATTTT.

The chain's CDR3 is CAISRGGAYEQYF. In nucleotides, the CDR3 is TGTGCCATCAGTCGCGGGGGAGCCTACGAGCAGTACTTC. The chain couples TRBV10-3 to TRBJ2-7, with 7 bases fitting TRBD2. The CDR3 is made up of 13 amino acids. Looked up from germline, CDR1 is ENHRY and CDR2 is SYGVKD. Trimming removed 5 bases from V and 2 bases from J; junction bases left unmatched: 3.